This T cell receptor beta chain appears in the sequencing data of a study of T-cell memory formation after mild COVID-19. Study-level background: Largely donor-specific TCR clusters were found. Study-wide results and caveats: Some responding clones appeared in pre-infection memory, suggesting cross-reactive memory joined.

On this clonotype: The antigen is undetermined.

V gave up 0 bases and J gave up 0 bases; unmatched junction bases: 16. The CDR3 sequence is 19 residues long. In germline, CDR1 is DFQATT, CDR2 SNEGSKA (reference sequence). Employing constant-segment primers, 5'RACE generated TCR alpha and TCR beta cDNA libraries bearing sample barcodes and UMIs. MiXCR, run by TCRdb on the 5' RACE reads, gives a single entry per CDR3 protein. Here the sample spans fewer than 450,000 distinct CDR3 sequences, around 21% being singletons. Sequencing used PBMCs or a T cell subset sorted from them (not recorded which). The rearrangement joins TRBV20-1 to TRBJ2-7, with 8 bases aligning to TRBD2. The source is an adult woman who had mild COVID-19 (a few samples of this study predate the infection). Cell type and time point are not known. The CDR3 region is CSARDRRLTGGPDSYEQYF. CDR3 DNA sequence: TGCAGTGCTAGAGATAGAAGACTAACGGGGGGGCCAGACTCCTACGAGCAGTACTTC.